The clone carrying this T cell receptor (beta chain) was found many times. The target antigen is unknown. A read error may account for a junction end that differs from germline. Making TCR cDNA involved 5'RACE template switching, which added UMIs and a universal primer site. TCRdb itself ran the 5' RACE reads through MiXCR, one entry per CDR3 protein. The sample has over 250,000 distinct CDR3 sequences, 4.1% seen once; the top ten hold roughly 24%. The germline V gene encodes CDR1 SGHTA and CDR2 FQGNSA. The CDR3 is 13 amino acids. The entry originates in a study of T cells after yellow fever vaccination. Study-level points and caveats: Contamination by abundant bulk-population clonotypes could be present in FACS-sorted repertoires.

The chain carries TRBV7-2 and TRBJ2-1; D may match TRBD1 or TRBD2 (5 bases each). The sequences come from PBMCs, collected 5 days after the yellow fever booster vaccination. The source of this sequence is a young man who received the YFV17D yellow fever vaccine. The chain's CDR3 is CASSLGRDNEQFF. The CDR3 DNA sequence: TGCGCCAGCAGCTTGGGGCGGGACAATGAGCAGTTCTTC.